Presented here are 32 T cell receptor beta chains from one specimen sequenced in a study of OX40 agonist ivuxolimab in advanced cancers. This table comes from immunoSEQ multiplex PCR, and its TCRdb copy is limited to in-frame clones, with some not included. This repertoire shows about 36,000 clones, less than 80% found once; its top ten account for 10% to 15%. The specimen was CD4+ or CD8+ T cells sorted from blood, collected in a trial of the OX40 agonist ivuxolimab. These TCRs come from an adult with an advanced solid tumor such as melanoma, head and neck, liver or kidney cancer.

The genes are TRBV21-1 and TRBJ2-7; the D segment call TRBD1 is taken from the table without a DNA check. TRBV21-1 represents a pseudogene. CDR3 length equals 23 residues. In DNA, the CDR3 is TGTGCCAGCGGAGTGGGGAAGGGGCAGGTTGACCGACCCCATTACCTACTGAGGCCGGAGCAGTACTTC. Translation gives CASGVGKGQVDRPHYLLRPEQYF.

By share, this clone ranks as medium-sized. The CDR3 coding sequence is TGTGCCAGCAGCTTAGGAGGTTTTGACACCGGGGAGCTGTTTTTT. Amino acid sequence: CASSLGGFDTGELFF. The V and J genes are TRBV7-3 and TRBJ2-2; D is possibly TRBD2 (5 bases). Per the germline V gene, CDR1 is SGHTA and CDR2 is FQGTGA. The CDR3 consists of 15 residues. V was trimmed by 2 bases and J by 3 bases, leaving 10 bases between them. The full variable domain, rest sourced from reference TRBV7-3 and TRBJ2-2, is GAGVSQTPSNKVTEKGKYVELRCDPISGHTALYWYRQSLGQGPEFLIYFQGTGAADDSGLPNDRFFAVRPEGSVSTLKIQRTERGDSAVYLCASSLGGFDTGELFFGEGSRLTVL.

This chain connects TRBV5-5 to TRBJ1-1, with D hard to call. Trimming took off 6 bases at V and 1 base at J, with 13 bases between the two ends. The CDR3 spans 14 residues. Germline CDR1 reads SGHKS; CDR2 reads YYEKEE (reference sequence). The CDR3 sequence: CASTPPGRNTEAFF. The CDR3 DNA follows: TGTGCCAGCACCCCACCGGGGAGGAACACTGAAGCTTTCTTT.

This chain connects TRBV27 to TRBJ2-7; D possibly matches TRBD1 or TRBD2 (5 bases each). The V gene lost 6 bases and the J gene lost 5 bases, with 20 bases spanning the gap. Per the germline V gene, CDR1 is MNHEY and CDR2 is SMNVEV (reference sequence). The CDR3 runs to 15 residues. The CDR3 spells CASRLGDPGVHEQYF. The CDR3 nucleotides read TGTGCCAGCAGACTCGGGGACCCCGGGGTCCACGAGCAGTACTTC.

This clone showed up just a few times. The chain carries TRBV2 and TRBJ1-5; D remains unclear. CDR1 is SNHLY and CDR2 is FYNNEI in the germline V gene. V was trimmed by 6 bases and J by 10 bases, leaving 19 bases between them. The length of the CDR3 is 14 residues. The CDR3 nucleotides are TGTGCCAGCAGACCCGACCGGGCGGTGGGTCCCCAGCATTTT. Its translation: CASRPDRAVGPQHF.

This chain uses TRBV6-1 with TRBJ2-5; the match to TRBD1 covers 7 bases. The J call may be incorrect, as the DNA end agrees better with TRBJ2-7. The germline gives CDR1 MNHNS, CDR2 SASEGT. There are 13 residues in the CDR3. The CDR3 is CATSGTASYEQYF. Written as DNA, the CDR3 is TGTGCCACCTCCGGGACAGCCTCCTACGAGCAGTACTTC.

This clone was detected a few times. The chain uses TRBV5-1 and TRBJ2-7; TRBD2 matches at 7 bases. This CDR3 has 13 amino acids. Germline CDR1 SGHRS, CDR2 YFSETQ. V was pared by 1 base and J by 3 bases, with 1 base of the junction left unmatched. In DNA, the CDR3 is TGCGCCAGCAGCTTGTGGGGGGGCTACGAGCAGTACTTC. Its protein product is CASSLWGGYEQYF.

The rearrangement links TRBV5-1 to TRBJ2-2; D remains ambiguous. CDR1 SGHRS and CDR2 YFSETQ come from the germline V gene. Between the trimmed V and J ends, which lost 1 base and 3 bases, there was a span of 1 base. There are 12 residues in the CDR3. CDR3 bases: TGCGCCAGCAGCTTGTACACCGGGGAGCTGTTTTTT. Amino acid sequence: CASSLYTGELFF. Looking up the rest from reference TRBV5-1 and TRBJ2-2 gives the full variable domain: KAGVTQTPRYLIKTRGQQVTLSCSPISGHRSVSWYQQTPGQGLQFLFEYFSETQRNKGNFPGRFSGRQFSNSRSEMNVSTLELGDSALYLCASSLYTGELFFGEGSRLTVL.

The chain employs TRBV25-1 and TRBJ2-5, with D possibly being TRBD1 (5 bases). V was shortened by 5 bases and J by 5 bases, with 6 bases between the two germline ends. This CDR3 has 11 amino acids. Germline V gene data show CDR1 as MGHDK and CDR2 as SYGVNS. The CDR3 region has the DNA TGTGCCAGCAGTACAGGCGAGACCCAGTACTTC. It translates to CASSTGETQYF.

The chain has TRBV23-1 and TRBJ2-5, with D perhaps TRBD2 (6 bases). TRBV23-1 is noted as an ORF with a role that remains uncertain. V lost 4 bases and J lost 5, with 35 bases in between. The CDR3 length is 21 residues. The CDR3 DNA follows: TGCGCCAGCAGTCTAGCGAGTGGCGGGGTTAAGATGTCCCAGCCTGGGGAGACCCAGTACTTC. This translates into CASSLASGGVKMSQPGETQYF.

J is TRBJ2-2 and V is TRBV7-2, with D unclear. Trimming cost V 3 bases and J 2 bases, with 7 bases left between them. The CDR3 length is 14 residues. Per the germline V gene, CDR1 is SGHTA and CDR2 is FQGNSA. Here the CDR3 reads CASSFGKNTGELFF. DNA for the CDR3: TGTGCCAGCAGCTTTGGGAAAAACACCGGGGAGCTGTTTTTT.

The CDR3 DNA reads as TGTGCCACCAGCAGAGCGCGTGAGCGCTCCTACGAGCAGTACTTC. It encodes CATSRARERSYEQYF. The gene calls are TRBV15 and TRBJ2-7, with D unresolved. This CDR3 contains 15 residues. V lost 1 base, J lost 0 bases, and 10 bases lay in between. CDR1 LNHNV and CDR2 YYDKDF come from the germline V gene (reference sequence).

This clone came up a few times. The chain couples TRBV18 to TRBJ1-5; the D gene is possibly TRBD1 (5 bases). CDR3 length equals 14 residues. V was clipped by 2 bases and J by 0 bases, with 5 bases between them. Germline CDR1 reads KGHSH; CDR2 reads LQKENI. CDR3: CASSPGGSNQPQHF. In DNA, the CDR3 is TGTGCCAGCTCACCAGGGGGTAGCAATCAGCCCCAGCATTTT.

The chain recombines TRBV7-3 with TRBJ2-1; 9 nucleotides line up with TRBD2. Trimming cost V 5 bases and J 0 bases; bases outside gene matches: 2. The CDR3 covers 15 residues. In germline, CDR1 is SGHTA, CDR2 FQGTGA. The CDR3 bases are TGTGCCAGCAGCCTTAGCGGGGGCTCCTACAATGAGCAGTTCTTC. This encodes CASSLSGGSYNEQFF.

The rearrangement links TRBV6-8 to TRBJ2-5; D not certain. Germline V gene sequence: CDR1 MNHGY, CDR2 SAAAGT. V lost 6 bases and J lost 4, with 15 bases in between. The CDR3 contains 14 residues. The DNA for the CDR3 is TGTGCCAGCAGCTCCCAACCGCCCCCAGAGACCCAGTACTTC. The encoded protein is CASSSQPPPETQYF.

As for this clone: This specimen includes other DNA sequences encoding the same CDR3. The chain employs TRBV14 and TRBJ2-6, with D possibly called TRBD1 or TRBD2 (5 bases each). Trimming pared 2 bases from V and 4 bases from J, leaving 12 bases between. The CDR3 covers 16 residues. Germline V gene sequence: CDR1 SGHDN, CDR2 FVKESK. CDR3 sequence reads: CASSQPRGAGANVLTF. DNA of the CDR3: TGTGCCAGCAGCCAACCCAGAGGGGCCGGGGCCAACGTCCTGACTTTC. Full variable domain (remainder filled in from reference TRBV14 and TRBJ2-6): EAGVTQFPSHSVIEKGQTVTLRCDPISGHDNLYWYRRVMGKEIKFLLHFVKESKQDESGMPNNRFLAERTGGTYSTLKVQPAELEDSGVYFCASSQPRGAGANVLTFGAGSRLTVL.

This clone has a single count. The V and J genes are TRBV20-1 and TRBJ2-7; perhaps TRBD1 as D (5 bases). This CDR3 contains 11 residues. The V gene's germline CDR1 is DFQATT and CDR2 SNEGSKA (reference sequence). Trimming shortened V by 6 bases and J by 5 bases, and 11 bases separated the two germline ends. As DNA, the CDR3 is TGCAGTGCGCCCGCCAGGGACGAGCAGTACTTC. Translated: CSAPARDEQYF.

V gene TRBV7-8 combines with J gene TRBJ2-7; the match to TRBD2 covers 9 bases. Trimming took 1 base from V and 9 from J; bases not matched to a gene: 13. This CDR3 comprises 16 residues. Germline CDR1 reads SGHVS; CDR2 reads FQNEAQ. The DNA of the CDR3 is TGTGCCAGCAGCTTAGGGGCCGGGGCTAGCGGGACGACGCAGTACTTC. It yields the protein CASSLGAGASGTTQYF.

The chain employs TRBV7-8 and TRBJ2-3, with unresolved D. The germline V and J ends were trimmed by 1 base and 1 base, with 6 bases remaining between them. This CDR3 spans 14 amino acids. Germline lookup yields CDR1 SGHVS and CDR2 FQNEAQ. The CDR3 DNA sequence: TGTGCCAGCAGCTTAGATCCGGGCACAGATACGCAGTATTTT. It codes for CASSLDPGTDTQYF.

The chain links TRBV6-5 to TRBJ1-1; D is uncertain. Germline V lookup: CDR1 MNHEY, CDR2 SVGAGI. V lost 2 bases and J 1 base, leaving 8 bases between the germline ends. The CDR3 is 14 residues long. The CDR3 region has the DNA TGTGCCAGCAGTTACCGGCCAGAGAACACTGAAGCTTTCTTT. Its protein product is CASSYRPENTEAFF.

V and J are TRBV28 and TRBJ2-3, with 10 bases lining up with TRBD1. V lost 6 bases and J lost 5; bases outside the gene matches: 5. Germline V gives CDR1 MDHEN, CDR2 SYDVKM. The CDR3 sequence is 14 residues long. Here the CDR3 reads CASSRTGGRDTQYF. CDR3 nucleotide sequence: TGTGCCAGCAGCCGGACAGGGGGGCGAGATACGCAGTATTTT.

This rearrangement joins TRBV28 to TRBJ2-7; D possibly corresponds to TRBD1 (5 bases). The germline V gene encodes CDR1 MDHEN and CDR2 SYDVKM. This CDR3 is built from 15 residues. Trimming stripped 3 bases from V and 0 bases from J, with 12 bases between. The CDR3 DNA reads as TGTGCCAGCAGTTTGGCGACAGCCGTCTCCTACGAGCAGTACTTC. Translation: CASSLATAVSYEQYF.

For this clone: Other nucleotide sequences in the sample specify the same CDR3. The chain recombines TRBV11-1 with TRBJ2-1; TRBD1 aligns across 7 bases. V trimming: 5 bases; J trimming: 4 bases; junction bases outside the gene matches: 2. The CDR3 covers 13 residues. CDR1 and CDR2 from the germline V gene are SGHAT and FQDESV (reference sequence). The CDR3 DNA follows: TGTGCCAGCAGCCTGACAGGGTACAATGAGCAGTTCTTC. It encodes CASSLTGYNEQFF.

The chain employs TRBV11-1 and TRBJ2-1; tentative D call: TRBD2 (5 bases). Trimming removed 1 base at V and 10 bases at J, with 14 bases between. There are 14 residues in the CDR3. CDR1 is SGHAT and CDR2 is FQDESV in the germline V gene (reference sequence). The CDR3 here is CASSLGSSHDEQFF. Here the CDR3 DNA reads TGTGCCAGCAGCTTAGGGTCTAGCCACGACGAGCAGTTCTTC.

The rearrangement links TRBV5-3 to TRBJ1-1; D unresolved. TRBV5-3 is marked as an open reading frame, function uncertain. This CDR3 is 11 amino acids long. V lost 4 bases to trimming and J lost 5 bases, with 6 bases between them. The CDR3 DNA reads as TGTGCCAGAAGCCCACGGACTGAAGCTTTCTTT. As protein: CARSPRTEAFF.

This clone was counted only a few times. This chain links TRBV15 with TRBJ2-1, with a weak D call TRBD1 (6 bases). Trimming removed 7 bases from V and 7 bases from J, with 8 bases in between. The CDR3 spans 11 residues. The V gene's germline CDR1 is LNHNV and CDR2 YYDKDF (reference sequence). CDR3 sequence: CATTQGNEQFF. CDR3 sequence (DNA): TGTGCCACCACACAGGGAAATGAGCAGTTCTTC.

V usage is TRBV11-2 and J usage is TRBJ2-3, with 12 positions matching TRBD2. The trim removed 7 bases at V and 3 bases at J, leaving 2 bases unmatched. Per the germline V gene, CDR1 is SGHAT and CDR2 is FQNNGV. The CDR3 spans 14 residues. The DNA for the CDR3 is TGTGCCAGCAAGGGGACTAGCGGGACAGATACGCAGTATTTT. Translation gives CASKGTSGTDTQYF.

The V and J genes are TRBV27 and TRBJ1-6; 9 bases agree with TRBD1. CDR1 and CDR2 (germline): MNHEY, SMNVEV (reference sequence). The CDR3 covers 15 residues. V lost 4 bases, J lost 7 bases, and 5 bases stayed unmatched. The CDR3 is CASSSAGTGNSPLHF. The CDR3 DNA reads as TGTGCCAGCAGTTCCGCCGGGACAGGGAATTCACCCCTCCACTTT.

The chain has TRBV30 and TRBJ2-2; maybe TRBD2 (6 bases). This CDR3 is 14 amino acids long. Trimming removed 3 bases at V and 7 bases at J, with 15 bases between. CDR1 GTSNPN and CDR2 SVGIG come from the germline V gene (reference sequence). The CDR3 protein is CAWRPSAEGGELFF. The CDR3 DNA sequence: TGTGCCTGGAGACCCTCGGCGGAGGGCGGGGAGCTGTTTTTT.

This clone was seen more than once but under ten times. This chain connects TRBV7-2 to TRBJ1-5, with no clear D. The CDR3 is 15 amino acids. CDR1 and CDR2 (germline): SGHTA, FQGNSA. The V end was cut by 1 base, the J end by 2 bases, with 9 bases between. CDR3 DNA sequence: TGTGCCAGCAGCTTAGGGGATATTGGCAATCAGCCCCAGCATTTT. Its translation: CASSLGDIGNQPQHF.

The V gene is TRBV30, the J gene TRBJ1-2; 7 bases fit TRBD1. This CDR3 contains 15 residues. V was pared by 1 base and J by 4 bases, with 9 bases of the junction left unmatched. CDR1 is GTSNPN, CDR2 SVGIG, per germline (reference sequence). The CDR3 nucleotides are TGTGCCTGGAGTGCAACCTCAGGGGGGACCTATGGCTACACCTTC. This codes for CAWSATSGGTYGYTF. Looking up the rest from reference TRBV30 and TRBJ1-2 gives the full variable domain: SQTIHQWPATLVQPVGSPLSLECTVEGTSNPNLYWYRQAAGRGLQLLFYSVGIGQISSEVPQNLSASRPQDRQFILSSKKLLLSDSGFYLCAWSATSGGTYGYTFGSGTRLTVV.

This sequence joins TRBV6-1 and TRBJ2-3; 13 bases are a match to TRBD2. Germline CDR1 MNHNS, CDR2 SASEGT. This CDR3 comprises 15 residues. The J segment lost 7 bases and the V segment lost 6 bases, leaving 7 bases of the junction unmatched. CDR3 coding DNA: TGTGCCAGCAGACTCCGGACTAGCGGGAGTAATACGCAGTATTTT. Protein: CASRLRTSGSNTQYF.